Listed here are 8 T cell receptor beta chains from one sample, sequenced in a study of Ad26.COV2.S vaccination and SARS-CoV-2 variants. Treatment denoted: around 19 received Ad26.COV2.S at low or high dose, single or two shots; about 5 received placebo; per-sample allocation not given. Sampling occurred on day 63 after the first vaccine or placebo injection. The data were produced by immunoSEQ multiplex PCR, yet TCRdb's version contains in-frame clones alone and is incomplete. The sample holds 380,000 or so clones, under 90% seen once. The starting material was peripheral blood, obtained in a trial of Ad26.COV2.S vaccine versus placebo. These receptors all stem from a person between 18 and 60 years old who received the Ad26.COV2.S COVID-19 vaccine or a placebo.

This clone was observed a single time. The chain couples TRBV7-6 to TRBJ2-7; 8 nucleotides line up with TRBD1. CDR1 SGHVS and CDR2 FNYEAQ come from the germline V gene. CDR3 size: 17 residues. The V gene end was trimmed by 5 bases and the J gene end by 7 bases; junction bases not matched to a gene: 19. The DNA for the CDR3 is TGTGCCAGCAGCCCCTCCCCGGCAGGGGGCACCCTAAGGGAGCAGTACTTC. Translating gives CASSPSPAGGTLREQYF.

The rearrangement links TRBV29-1 to TRBJ1-1; D possibly corresponds to TRBD1 (5 bases). Between the trimmed V and J ends, which lost 4 bases and 0 bases, there was a span of 12 bases. This CDR3 has 14 residues. Germline-derived CDR1 and CDR2 are SQVTM and ANQGSEA. The CDR3, as DNA: TGCAGCGTTGTCAGGGTTCCCATGAACACTGAAGCTTTCTTT. Translated, it gives CSVVRVPMNTEAFF.

This chain uses TRBV10-2 with TRBJ1-5; D is ambiguous. Trimming took 0 bases from V and 10 from J, leaving 10 bases between them. CDR3 length equals 13 residues. CDR1 and CDR2 (germline): WSHSY, SAAADI. In nucleotides, the CDR3 is TGCGCCAGCAGTGAGTCAGAAAGGATCCCCCAGCATTTT. It is translated as CASSESERIPQHF.

The chain uses TRBV2 and TRBJ2-7; D uncertain. With 4 bases removed from V and 0 bases from J, the gap between germline ends came to 7 bases. Per the germline V gene, CDR1 is SNHLY and CDR2 is FYNNEI. The CDR3 is 13 residues long. The chain's CDR3 is CASSAPSSYEQYF. The CDR3 DNA reads as TGTGCCAGCAGTGCTCCTAGCTCCTACGAGCAGTACTTC.

The V and J genes are TRBV28 and TRBJ2-7; 8 bases line up with TRBD1. The CDR3 spans 15 residues. CDR1 is MDHEN and CDR2 is SYDVKM in the germline V gene. J was trimmed by 6 bases and V by 4 bases; bases with no gene match: 11. The CDR3: CASSSAGGGVSEQYF. As DNA, the CDR3 is TGTGCCAGCAGTTCTGCAGGGGGCGGGGTATCCGAGCAGTACTTC.

For this clone: Different DNA sequences within this sample yield the same CDR3. The CDR3 DNA sequence: TGTGCCAGCAGCGTAGTGGCCAGCTCCTACGAGCAGTACTTC. Translation: CASSVVASSYEQYF. The chain is built from TRBV9 and TRBJ2-7; D is unclear. This CDR3 comprises 14 residues. Germline assignment: CDR1 SGDLS and CDR2 YYNGEE. V lost 0 bases to trimming and J lost 0 bases, with 7 bases between them.

The chain couples TRBV18 to TRBJ1-1, with a weak D call TRBD1 (5 bases). Germline CDR1 KGHSH, CDR2 LQKENI. Trimming stripped 3 bases from V and 0 bases from J, with 11 bases between. CDR3 size: 15 residues. The CDR3 nucleotides are TGTGCCAGCTCACCGGGGCCTGGGATGAACACTGAAGCTTTCTTT. Encoded protein: CASSPGPGMNTEAFF.

This clone occurred once. The rearrangement links TRBV7-9 to TRBJ2-5; D remains unclear. The V and J ends lost 1 base and 4 bases respectively, with 10 bases between them. The V gene's germline CDR1 is SEHNR and CDR2 FQNEAQ (reference sequence). The CDR3 runs to 14 residues. CDR3 region: CASSLGAGRETQYF. The CDR3 bases are TGTGCCAGCAGCTTAGGGGCAGGAAGAGAGACCCAGTACTTC.